Each of the 30 T cell receptor beta chains below was sequenced from the same sample in a study of shared clonotypes between healthy human individuals. Sequenced by immunoSEQ multiplex PCR; TCRdb stores in-frame clones only, minus some. The sample carries about 2,500,000 clones, more than 90% recorded once. Sequencing was carried out using naive CD4+ T cells sorted from blood. Described subset: CD45RA+ positively selected. The source is a man between 18 and 35 years old in good health.

This clone was observed a handful of times. The chain uses TRBV2 and TRBJ1-1, with a weak D call TRBD1 (5 bases). Germline CDR1 is SNHLY and CDR2 is FYNNEI. The CDR3 runs to 15 residues. V lost 5 bases to trimming and J lost 1 base, with 14 bases between them. As DNA, the CDR3 is TGTGCCAGCAGTTTCGATCGAACAGGGAACACTGAAGCTTTCTTT. Encoded protein: CASSFDRTGNTEAFF.

The chain joins TRBV6-1 to TRBJ1-5, with D unresolved. The CDR3 consists of 13 residues. Germline-derived CDR1 and CDR2 are MNHNS and SASEGT. V was clipped by 7 bases and J by 4 bases, with 11 bases between them. CDR3: CASKYLQNQPQHF. Here the CDR3 DNA reads TGTGCCAGCAAGTACCTGCAAAATCAGCCCCAGCATTTT.

Regarding this clone: The sample contains more than one DNA sequence encoding this CDR3. The chain recombines TRBV5-1 with TRBJ2-5; D remains unclear. Trimming pared 0 bases from V and 2 bases from J, leaving 8 bases between. The CDR3 is made up of 14 amino acids. Germline V gene data show CDR1 as SGHRS and CDR2 as YFSETQ. The CDR3 loop reads CASSLALGQETQYF. The CDR3 DNA reads TGCGCCAGCAGCTTGGCCCTGGGACAAGAGACCCAGTACTTC.

The chain carries TRBV5-6 and TRBJ1-2; the D is unclear. The germline V gene has CDR1 SGHDT and CDR2 YYEEEE. The CDR3 covers 14 residues. The V and J ends lost 6 bases and 5 bases respectively, with 17 bases between them. CDR3 residues: CASTKGRVAYGYTF. CDR3 DNA sequence: TGTGCCAGCACCAAAGGAAGGGTAGCATATGGCTACACCTTC.

The chain links TRBV5-1 to TRBJ2-1; TRBD2 matches at 12 bases. Germline CDR1 SGHRS, CDR2 YFSETQ. Losses at the gene ends were 6 bases for V and 6 bases for J; bases not matched to a gene: 4. The CDR3 is 14 residues long. The CDR3 DNA reads TGCGCCAGCACACTAGCGGGGGGCTTCAATGAGCAGTTCTTC. This translates into CASTLAGGFNEQFF.

The gene calls are TRBV5-1 and TRBJ2-7; D call uncertain. Trimming cost V 0 bases and J 2 bases, with 15 bases left between them. The CDR3 is 16 amino acids. The germline gives CDR1 SGHRS, CDR2 YFSETQ. The CDR3 here is CASSLGLNIRTYEQYF. CDR3 sequence (DNA): TGCGCCAGCAGCTTGGGGTTGAACATACGGACCTACGAGCAGTACTTC.

The chain joins TRBV2 to TRBJ2-7; TRBD1 or TRBD2 may be the D gene (6 bases each). The CDR3 has 14 amino acids. The germline CDR1 and CDR2 sequences are SNHLY and FYNNEI. The V end lost 6 bases, the J end lost 5 bases, and 17 bases lay between the germline ends. CDR3 loop: CASRGGGQSHEQYF. CDR3 nucleotides: TGTGCCAGCAGGGGGGGCGGGCAATCCCACGAGCAGTACTTC.

The rearrangement links TRBV18 to TRBJ1-2; D gene unclear. Germline V gene data show CDR1 as KGHSH and CDR2 as LQKENI. CDR3 length: 17 residues. Trimming took 6 bases from V and 0 from J, leaving 20 bases between them. The CDR3 DNA is TGTGCCAGCTCCCCCGGGCTGGCGAACTTAGCTAACTATGGCTACACCTTC. This gives the protein CASSPGLANLANYGYTF.

This clone was detected a few times. The V call is TRBV6-4, the J call TRBJ1-2, with D hard to call. This CDR3 has 11 residues. Germline V gene sequence: CDR1 MRHNA, CDR2 SNTAGT. Between the trimmed V and J ends, which lost 3 bases and 6 bases, there was a span of 5 bases. The CDR3 DNA reads TGTGCCAGCAGTGAAACAGATGGCTACACCTTC. Translated, it gives CASSETDGYTF.

This clone was detected once. J is TRBJ2-5 and V is TRBV16; D remains ambiguous. Germline CDR1 reads KGHSY; CDR2 reads FQNENV. The V end was cut by 2 bases, the J end by 0 bases, with 10 bases between. This CDR3 has 15 residues. The CDR3 loop is CASSQHPLDQETQYF. The CDR3 DNA sequence: TGTGCCAGCAGCCAACACCCCCTAGACCAAGAGACCCAGTACTTC.

The rearrangement links TRBV4-1 to TRBJ2-3, with TRBD2 matching 8 bases. V was clipped by 0 bases and J by 0 bases; unmatched bases: 8. Germline CDR1 and CDR2: MGHRA and YSYEKL. The length of the CDR3 is 18 residues. CDR3 protein: CASSQDEGLAASTDTQYF. For the CDR3, the DNA is TGCGCCAGCAGCCAAGATGAAGGACTAGCAGCTAGCACAGATACGCAGTATTTT.

The chain uses TRBV10-2 and TRBJ2-1; possibly TRBD1 or TRBD2 for D (6 bases each). The CDR3 runs 16 residues. The V end was cut by 3 bases, the J end by 0 bases, with 12 bases between. Germline V gene lookup returns CDR1 WSHSY and CDR2 SAAADI. CDR3 sequence (DNA): TGCGCCAGCAGTGACTGGGGGGCGAGCTCCTACAATGAGCAGTTCTTC. This gives the protein CASSDWGASSYNEQFF.

The chain carries TRBV6-5 and TRBJ1-6; possibly TRBD1 for D (5 bases). CDR1 and CDR2 (germline): MNHEY, SVGAGI. V was trimmed by 4 bases and J by 8 bases, leaving 18 bases between them. The CDR3 consists of 16 residues. The chain's CDR3 is CASSSERPGRDSPLHF. The CDR3 DNA sequence: TGTGCCAGCAGTTCCGAACGGCCAGGGAGGGATTCACCCCTCCACTTT.

The chain has TRBV5-4 and TRBJ2-3; 7 bases are shared with TRBD2. This CDR3 is 15 amino acids long. V was clipped by 0 bases and J by 2 bases; unmatched bases: 3. CDR1 is SGHNT and CDR2 is YYREEE in the germline V gene (reference sequence). CDR3 bases: TGTGCCAGCAGCTTGGGGCGGGGGTTCACAGATACGCAGTATTTT. Its translation: CASSLGRGFTDTQYF. Using reference TRBV5-4 and TRBJ2-3 for the parts outside the CDR3, the full variable domain is ETGVTQSPTHLIKTRGQQVTLRCSSQSGHNTVSWYQQALGQGPQFIFQYYREEENGRGNFPPRFSGLQFPNYSSELNVNALELDDSALYLCASSLGRGFTDTQYFGPGTRLTVL.

The V gene is TRBV30, the J gene TRBJ2-2; D remains ambiguous. The length of the CDR3 is 14 residues. Germline assignment: CDR1 GTSNPN and CDR2 SVGIG (reference sequence). V lost 2 bases, J lost 2 bases, and 9 bases lay in between. This chain's CDR3 is CAWSMTLNTGELFF. The CDR3 coding sequence is TGTGCCTGGAGTATGACACTAAACACCGGGGAGCTGTTTTTT.

The chain combines TRBV9 with TRBJ2-1; a possible D gene is TRBD1 (6 bases). The CDR3 totals 16 residues. The germline V and J ends were trimmed by 3 bases and 0 bases, with 13 bases remaining between them. Looked up from germline, CDR1 is SGDLS and CDR2 is YYNGEE. In DNA form, the CDR3 reads TGTGCCAGCAGCGCCCGGAGACAGGCCTCCTACAATGAGCAGTTCTTC. This translates into CASSARRQASYNEQFF.

The chain links TRBV28 to TRBJ1-5; D not resolved. The V end lost 2 bases, the J end lost 4 bases, and 15 bases lay between the germline ends. The CDR3 is 16 amino acids. In germline, CDR1 is MDHEN, CDR2 SYDVKM. The CDR3 region is CASSLRRGADNQPQHF. The CDR3 coding sequence is TGTGCCAGCAGTTTACGGCGGGGAGCGGATAATCAGCCCCAGCATTTT.

The rearrangement links TRBV7-2 to TRBJ2-7; D might be TRBD1 or TRBD2, each matching 6 bases. V was shortened by 2 bases and J by 5 bases, with 16 bases between the two germline ends. Germline CDR1 is SGHTA and CDR2 is FQGNSA. This CDR3 contains 15 residues. CDR3 DNA: TGTGCCAGCAGCTTAAGGGGGGCCTACGTCGACGAGCAGTACTTC. It yields the protein CASSLRGAYVDEQYF.

In its sample, this clone was seen once. This chain joins TRBV6-1 and TRBJ1-4; D is uncertain. The V gene lost 2 bases and the J gene lost 8 bases, with 12 bases spanning the gap. CDR1 and CDR2 from the germline V gene are MNHNS and SASEGT. CDR3 length equals 14 residues. The CDR3 region has the DNA TGTGCCAGCAGTGAACCAAAAAGGAACGAAAAACTGTTTTTT. Translation gives CASSEPKRNEKLFF.

The chain employs TRBV14 and TRBJ1-3; a possible D gene is TRBD1 (5 bases). There are 12 residues in the CDR3. Deletions cut 1 base from V and 8 bases from J, with 6 bases between. Germline values: CDR1 SGHDN, CDR2 FVKESK. In nucleotides, the CDR3 is TGTGCCAGCAGCCAAGGGGGACACACCATATATTTT. Protein: CASSQGGHTIYF. Combining the CDR3 with reference TRBV14 and TRBJ1-3 gives the whole variable domain EAGVTQFPSHSVIEKGQTVTLRCDPISGHDNLYWYRRVMGKEIKFLLHFVKESKQDESGMPNNRFLAERTGGTYSTLKVQPAELEDSGVYFCASSQGGHTIYFGEGSWLTVV.

About this clone itself: Other DNA sequences in this sample translate to the same CDR3. This sequence joins TRBV10-3 and TRBJ1-1; a possible D gene is TRBD1 (5 bases). With 0 bases removed from V and 7 bases from J, the gap between germline ends came to 6 bases. Germline CDR1 and CDR2: ENHRY and SYGVKD. The CDR3 is made up of 12 amino acids. The CDR3 region is CAISESRGEAFF. CDR3 DNA sequence: TGTGCCATCAGTGAGTCGAGGGGTGAAGCTTTCTTT.

The V and J genes are TRBV29-1 and TRBJ1-3; no definite D call. Germline CDR1 is SQVTM and CDR2 is ANQGSEA. The CDR3 is made up of 13 amino acids. The ends were cut back, 4 bases at V and 2 bases at J, with 9 bases in the middle. CDR3 sequence (DNA): TGCAGCGTTGGACGGGAGGCTGGAAACACCATATATTTT. It yields the protein CSVGREAGNTIYF.

A remark on this clone: Germline is not matched at one junction end, which may reflect a read error. The J gene is TRBJ1-3, the V gene TRBV6-5; tentatively, D is TRBD1 (6 bases). CDR1 and CDR2 from the germline V gene are MNHEY and SVGAGI. The length of the CDR3 is 14 residues. The CDR3 region is CASKLDSPGDTIYF. The CDR3 DNA is TGTGCCAGCAAGCTGGACAGTCCTGGAGACACCATATATTTT.

The chain links TRBV6-5 to TRBJ2-3; possible D gene TRBD2, 5 bases. The CDR3 is 14 amino acids. Per the germline V gene, CDR1 is MNHEY and CDR2 is SVGAGI. Trimming stripped 6 bases from V and 2 bases from J, with 12 bases between. The CDR3 nucleotides read TGTGCCAGCAGCCGCGGGTCTCCCACAGATACGCAGTATTTT. Translating it yields CASSRGSPTDTQYF.

This chain joins TRBV7-9 and TRBJ2-3, with TRBD2 matching over 13 bases. Germline V gives CDR1 SEHNR, CDR2 FQNEAQ (reference sequence). V was pared by 5 bases and J by 4 bases, with 3 bases of the junction left unmatched. The CDR3 has 15 residues. Here the CDR3 reads CASSLGLAGADTQYF. CDR3 bases: TGTGCCAGCAGCCTTGGACTAGCGGGGGCAGATACGCAGTATTTT. Full variable domain (missing parts from reference TRBV7-9 and TRBJ2-3): DTGVSQNPRHKITKRGQNVTFRCDPISEHNRLYWYRQTLGQGPEFLTYFQNEAQLEKSRLLSDRFSAERPKGSFSTLEIQRTEQGDSAMYLCASSLGLAGADTQYFGPGTRLTVL.

The V call is TRBV30, the J call TRBJ2-3, with D possibly being TRBD1 (8 bases). Germline V lookup: CDR1 GTSNPN, CDR2 SVGIG (reference sequence). CDR3 length: 18 residues. V lost 0 bases and J lost 0, with 19 bases in between. The CDR3 DNA reads TGTGCCTGGAGTGTTTGGACAGGGAGGGCCAGTAGCACAGATACGCAGTATTTT. Translating gives CAWSVWTGRASSTDTQYF. Combining the CDR3 with reference TRBV30 and TRBJ2-3 gives the whole variable domain SQTIHQWPATLVQPVGSPLSLECTVEGTSNPNLYWYRQAAGRGLQLLFYSVGIGQISSEVPQNLSASRPQDRQFILSSKKLLLSDSGFYLCAWSVWTGRASSTDTQYFGPGTRLTVL.

The V call is TRBV19, the J call TRBJ1-4, with 7 bases aligning to TRBD1. CDR1 and CDR2 (germline): LNHDA, SQIVND (reference sequence). The CDR3 runs to 13 residues. V gave up 10 bases and J gave up 4 bases; unmatched junction bases: 6. CDR3 coding DNA: TGTGCCACGGAGGGGGCAGATAATGAAAAACTGTTTTTT. It codes for CATEGADNEKLFF.

The genes are TRBV7-2 and TRBJ2-5; D may be TRBD2 (5 bases). Trimming stripped 3 bases from V and 3 bases from J, with 8 bases between. Germline-derived CDR1 and CDR2 are SGHTA and FQGNSA. The CDR3 length is 13 residues. The DNA for the CDR3 is TGTGCCAGCAGCTTCCCGGGGAAAGAGACCCAGTACTTC. This sequence encodes CASSFPGKETQYF.

The chain employs TRBV30 and TRBJ2-7; 13 nucleotides line up with TRBD2. The CDR3 is made up of 17 amino acids. Germline V gene sequence: CDR1 GTSNPN, CDR2 SVGIG (reference sequence). Germline trimming cut 3 bases from V and 2 bases from J; bases unmatched to any gene: 10. For the CDR3, the DNA is TGTGCCTGGAGCCCAGTAGGGACTAGCGGGGTTGCCTACGAGCAGTACTTC. The encoded protein is CAWSPVGTSGVAYEQYF.

DNA of the CDR3: TGCAGCGTTGCAGCTAGGGGGCGCATCACTGAAGCTTTCTTT. It is translated as CSVAARGRITEAFF. V and J are TRBV29-1 and TRBJ1-1; 7 nucleotides align to TRBD1. Germline CDR1 reads SQVTM; CDR2 reads ANQGSEA. V shed 4 bases and J 4 bases; nucleotides not matched to a gene: 9. This CDR3 is 14 amino acids long.